This T cell receptor (beta chain) was found in a study of control samples from healthy donors and cancer patients. Produced via immunoSEQ multiplex PCR; TCRdb's table is partial and in-frame only. The repertoire has 60,000 to 85,000 clones, about 92% of them found once; the top ten carry around 6%. Germline V gene sequence: CDR1 ENHRY, CDR2 SYGVKD. The length of the CDR3 is 11 residues. V lost 6 bases, J lost 4 bases, and 6 bases lay in between. The sample consisted of blood. V gene TRBV10-3 combines with J gene TRBJ1-2; weak D call: TRBD1 (5 bases). This TCR derives from a woman aged 60 to 75 in good health. The CDR3 sequence: CAISDSYGYTF. In DNA form, the CDR3 reads TGTGCCATCAGCGACAGCTATGGCTACACCTTC.